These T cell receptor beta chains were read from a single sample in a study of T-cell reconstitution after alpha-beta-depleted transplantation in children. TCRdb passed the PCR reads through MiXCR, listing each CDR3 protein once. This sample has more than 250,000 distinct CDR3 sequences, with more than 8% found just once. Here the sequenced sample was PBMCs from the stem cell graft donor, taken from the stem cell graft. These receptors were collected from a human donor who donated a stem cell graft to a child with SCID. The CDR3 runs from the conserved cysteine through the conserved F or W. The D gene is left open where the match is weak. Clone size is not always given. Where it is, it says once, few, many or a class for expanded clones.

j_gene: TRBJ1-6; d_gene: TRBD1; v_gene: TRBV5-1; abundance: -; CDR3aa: CASSQGEYNSPLHF; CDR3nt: TGCGCCAGCAGCCAGGGGGAGTATAATTCACCCCTCCACTTT
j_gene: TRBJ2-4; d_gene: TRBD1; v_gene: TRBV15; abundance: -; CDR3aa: CATRETGNDIQYF; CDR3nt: TGTGCCACCAGGGAGACAGGGAACGACATTCAGTACTTC
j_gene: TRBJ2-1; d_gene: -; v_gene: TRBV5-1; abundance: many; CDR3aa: CASTLNPGEEQFF; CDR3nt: TGCGCCAGCACCCTGAACCCCGGGGAGGAGCAGTTCTTC
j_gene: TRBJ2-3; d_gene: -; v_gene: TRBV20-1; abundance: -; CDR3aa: CSARAKARDTQYF; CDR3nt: TGCAGTGCTAGAGCGAAGGCGCGGGATACGCAGTATTTT
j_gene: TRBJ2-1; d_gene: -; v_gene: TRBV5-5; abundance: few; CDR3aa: CASSLVPVLLYNEQFF; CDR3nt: TGTGCCAGCAGCTTGGTTCCAGTTCTCCTCTACAATGAGCAGTTCTTC
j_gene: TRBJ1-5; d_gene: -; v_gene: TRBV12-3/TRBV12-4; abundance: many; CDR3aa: CASSSTNQPQHF; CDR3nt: TGTGCCAGCAGTTCAACTAATCAGCCCCAGCATTTT
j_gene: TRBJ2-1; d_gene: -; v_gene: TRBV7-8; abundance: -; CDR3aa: CASGLTYNEQFF; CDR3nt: TGTGCCAGCGGACTTACCTACAATGAGCAGTTCTTC
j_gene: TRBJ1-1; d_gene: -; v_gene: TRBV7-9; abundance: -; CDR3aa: CASSAGFLNTEAFF; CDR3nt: TGTGCCAGCAGCGCAGGGTTCCTGAACACTGAAGCTTTCTTT
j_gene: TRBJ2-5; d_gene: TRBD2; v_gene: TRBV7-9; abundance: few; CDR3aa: CASSSGLAGPETQYF; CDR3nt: TGTGCCAGCAGCTCGGGACTAGCGGGCCCCGAGACCCAGTACTTC
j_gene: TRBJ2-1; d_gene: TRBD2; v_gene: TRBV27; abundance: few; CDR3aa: CASTSGALAANEQFF; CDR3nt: TGTGCCAGCACATCGGGAGCTCTAGCGGCCAATGAGCAGTTCTTC
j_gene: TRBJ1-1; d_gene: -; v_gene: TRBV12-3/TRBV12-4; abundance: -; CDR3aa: CASSRTPTTEAFF; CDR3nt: TGTGCCAGCAGTCGGACACCGACCACTGAAGCTTTCTTT
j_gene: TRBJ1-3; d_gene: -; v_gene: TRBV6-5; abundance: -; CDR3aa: CASSYSPGGNTIYF; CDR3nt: TGTGCCAGCAGTTACTCCCCGGGGGGAAACACCATATATTTT
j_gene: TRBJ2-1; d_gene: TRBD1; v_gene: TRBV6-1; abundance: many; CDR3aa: CASSVVDRVYNEQFF; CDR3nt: TGTGCCAGCAGTGTAGTGGACAGGGTCTACAATGAGCAGTTCTTC
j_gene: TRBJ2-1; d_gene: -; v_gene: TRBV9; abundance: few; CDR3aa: CASSFQDANNEQFF; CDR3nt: TGTGCCAGCAGCTTTCAGGACGCAAACAATGAGCAGTTCTTC
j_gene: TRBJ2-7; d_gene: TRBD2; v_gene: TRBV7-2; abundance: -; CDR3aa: CASSSGTSPDEQYF; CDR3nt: TGTGCCAGCAGCTCCGGGACTAGCCCCGATGAGCAGTACTTC
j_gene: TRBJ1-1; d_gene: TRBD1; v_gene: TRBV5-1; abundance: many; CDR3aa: CASSSGTGVTEAFF; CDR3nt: TGCGCCAGCAGCTCCGGGACAGGGGTCACTGAAGCTTTCTTT
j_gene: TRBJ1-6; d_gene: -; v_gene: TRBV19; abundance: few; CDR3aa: CASSRRPPAQNSPLHF; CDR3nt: TGTGCCAGTAGTAGGAGGCCACCGGCACAAAATTCACCCCTCCACTTT
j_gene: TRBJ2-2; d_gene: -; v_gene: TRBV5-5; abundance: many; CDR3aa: CASSLGQHTGELFF; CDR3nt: TGTGCCAGCAGCTTGGGACAACACACCGGGGAGCTGTTTTTT
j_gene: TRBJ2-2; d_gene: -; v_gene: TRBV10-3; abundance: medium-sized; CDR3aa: CAISEAGGNTGELFF; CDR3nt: TGTGCCATCAGTGAGGCCGGGGGAAACACCGGGGAGCTGTTTTTT
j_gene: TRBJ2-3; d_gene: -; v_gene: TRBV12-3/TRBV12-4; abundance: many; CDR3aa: CASSLASAAGAGDTQYF; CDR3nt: TGTGCCAGCAGTTTAGCTTCGGCAGCGGGCGCCGGTGATACGCAGTATTTT
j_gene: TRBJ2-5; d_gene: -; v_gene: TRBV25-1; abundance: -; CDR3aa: CASSSYRMNEETQYF; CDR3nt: TGTGCCAGCAGTTCGTATAGGATGAACGAAGAGACCCAGTACTTC
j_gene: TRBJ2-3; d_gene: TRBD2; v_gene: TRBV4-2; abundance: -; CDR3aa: CASSQRGVGWDARTDTQYF; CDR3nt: TGTGCCAGCAGCCAACGGGGGGTTGGTTGGGATGCGAGGACAGATACGCAGTATTTT
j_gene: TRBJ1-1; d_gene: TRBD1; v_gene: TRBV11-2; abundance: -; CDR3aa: CASSLGYGQGGTEAFF; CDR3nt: TGTGCCAGCAGCTTAGGATATGGACAGGGAGGAACTGAAGCTTTCTTT
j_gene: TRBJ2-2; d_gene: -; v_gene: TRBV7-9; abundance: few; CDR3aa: CASSFRDENTGELFF; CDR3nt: TGTGCCAGCAGCTTCCGGGACGAGAACACCGGGGAGCTGTTTTTT
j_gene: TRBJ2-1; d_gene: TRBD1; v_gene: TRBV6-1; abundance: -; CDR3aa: CASSVTQGAHEQFF; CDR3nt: TGTGCCAGCAGTGTAACACAGGGGGCCCATGAGCAGTTCTTC
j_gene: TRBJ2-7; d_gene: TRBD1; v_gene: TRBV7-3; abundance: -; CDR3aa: CASSSGTGDDREQYF; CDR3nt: TGTGCCAGCAGTTCCGGGACAGGGGACGATCGCGAGCAGTACTTC
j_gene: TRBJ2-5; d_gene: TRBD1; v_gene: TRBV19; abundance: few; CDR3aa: CASSRNRGETQYF; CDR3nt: TGTGCCAGTAGCCGAAACAGGGGAGAGACCCAGTACTTC
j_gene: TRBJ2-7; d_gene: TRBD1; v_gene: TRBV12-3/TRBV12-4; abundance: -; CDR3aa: CASSSPGTGVDEQYF; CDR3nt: TGTGCCAGCAGTTCACCCGGGACAGGGGTGGATGAGCAGTACTTC
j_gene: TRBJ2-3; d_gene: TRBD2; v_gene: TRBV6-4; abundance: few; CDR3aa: CASSDFGGGADTQYF; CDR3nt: TGTGCCAGCAGTGACTTTGGCGGGGGGGCAGATACGCAGTATTTT
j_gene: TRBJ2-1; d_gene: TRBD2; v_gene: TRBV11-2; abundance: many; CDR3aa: CASRRQRGDGEQFF; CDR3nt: TGTGCCAGCAGGCGCCAGCGGGGAGATGGAGAGCAGTTCTTC
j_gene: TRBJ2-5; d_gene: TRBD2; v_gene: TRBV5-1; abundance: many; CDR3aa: CASSEAAGGGSMETQYF; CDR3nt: TGCGCCAGCAGCGAGGCCGCCGGCGGGGGAAGTATGGAGACCCAGTACTTC
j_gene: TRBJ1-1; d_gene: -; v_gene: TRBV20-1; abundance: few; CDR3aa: CSAANRESVTEAFF; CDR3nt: TGCAGTGCTGCGAACAGGGAGTCCGTCACTGAAGCTTTCTTT
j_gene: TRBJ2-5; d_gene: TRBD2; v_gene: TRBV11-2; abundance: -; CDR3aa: CASSLGTSTQETQYF; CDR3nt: TGTGCCAGCAGCTTGGGGACTAGCACACAAGAGACCCAGTACTTC
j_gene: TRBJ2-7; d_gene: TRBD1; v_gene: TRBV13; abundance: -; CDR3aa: CASSLRGQAYEQYF; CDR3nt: TGTGCCAGCAGCTTAAGGGGACAGGCGTACGAGCAGTACTTC
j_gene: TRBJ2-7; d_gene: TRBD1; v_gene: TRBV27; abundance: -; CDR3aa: CASTPTGGRGYEQYF; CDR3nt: TGTGCCAGCACCCCGACAGGGGGCAGGGGCTACGAGCAGTACTTC
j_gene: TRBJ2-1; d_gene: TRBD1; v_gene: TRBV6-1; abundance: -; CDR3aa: CASSRPGTGREQFF; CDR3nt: TGTGCCAGCAGCCGCCCCGGGACAGGGCGTGAGCAGTTCTTC
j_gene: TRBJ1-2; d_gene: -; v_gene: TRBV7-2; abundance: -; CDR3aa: CASSLTPGLHGYTF; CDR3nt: TGTGCCAGCAGCTTAACCCCAGGGTTGCATGGCTACACCTTC
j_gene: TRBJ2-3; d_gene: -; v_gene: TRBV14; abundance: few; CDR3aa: CASSQDLDSTDTQYF; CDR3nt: TGTGCCAGCAGCCAAGATCTTGACAGCACAGATACGCAGTATTTT
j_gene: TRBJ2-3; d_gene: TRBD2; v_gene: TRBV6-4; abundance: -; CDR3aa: CASAQLAGGPDTQYF; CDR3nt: TGTGCCAGTGCGCAGCTAGCGGGGGGGCCAGATACGCAGTATTTT
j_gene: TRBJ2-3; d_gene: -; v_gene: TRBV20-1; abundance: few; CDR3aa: CSAGAGYDDTQYF; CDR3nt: TGCAGTGCCGGGGCGGGGTATGACGATACGCAGTATTTT